Each of the 9 T cell receptor beta chains below was sequenced from the same sample in a study of OX40 agonist ivuxolimab in advanced cancers. This table comes from immunoSEQ multiplex PCR, and its TCRdb copy is limited to in-frame clones, with some not included. The data contain approximately 82,000 clones, around 94% of them singletons. The sample was CD4+ or CD8+ T cells sorted from blood, taken in a trial of the OX40 agonist ivuxolimab. These receptors all come from an adult with an advanced solid tumor such as melanoma, head and neck, liver or kidney cancer.

The V and J genes are TRBV6-5 and TRBJ1-3; D is uncertain. Trimming shortened V by 2 bases and J by 0 bases, and 8 bases separated the two germline ends. From germline, CDR1 is MNHEY and CDR2 SVGAGI. The CDR3 is made up of 15 amino acids. The DNA for the CDR3 is TGTGCCAGCAGTTACGGTGGAGTCTCTGGAAACACCATATATTTT. Translating gives CASSYGGVSGNTIYF.

V gene TRBV12-5 combines with J gene TRBJ2-1; D uncertain. This CDR3 is 13 amino acids long. Trimming shortened V by 1 base and J by 3 bases, and 4 bases separated the two germline ends. Per the germline V gene, CDR1 is LGHNT and CDR2 is FRNRAP. The CDR3 reads CASGLGHYNEQFF. The CDR3 DNA follows: TGTGCTAGTGGTTTGGGACACTACAATGAGCAGTTCTTC. The variable domain in full, completed from reference TRBV12-5 and TRBJ2-1, reads DARVTQTPRHKVTEMGQEVTMRCQPILGHNTVFWYRQTMMQGLELLAYFRNRAPLDDSGMPKDRFSAEMPDATLATLKIQPSEPRDSAVYFCASGLGHYNEQFFGPGTRLTVL.

The rearrangement joins TRBV13 to TRBJ2-1; the D call may be TRBD1 or TRBD2 (6 bases each). V lost 2 bases and J 5 bases, leaving 13 bases between the germline ends. CDR3 length: 15 amino acids. The V gene's germline CDR1 is PRHDT and CDR2 FYEKMQ (reference sequence). DNA for the CDR3: TGTGCCAGCAGCTTAAGGGGGGCCTGGGACAATGAGCAGTTCTTC. Translated: CASSLRGAWDNEQFF.

J is TRBJ2-7 and V is TRBV4-1; D might be TRBD2 (6 bases). The CDR3 contains 13 residues. Germline assignment: CDR1 MGHRA and CDR2 YSYEKL. Trimming stripped 3 bases from V and 5 bases from J, with 11 bases between. The CDR3 here is CASSHRGGDEQYF. The CDR3 DNA sequence: TGCGCCAGCAGCCATCGAGGAGGGGACGAGCAGTACTTC.

The gene calls are TRBV27 and TRBJ1-1; D might be TRBD1 (5 bases). Germline CDR1 and CDR2: MNHEY and SMNVEV (reference sequence). Trimming shortened V by 2 bases and J by 1 base, and 20 bases separated the two germline ends. The CDR3 is made up of 18 amino acids. For the CDR3, the DNA is TGTGCCAGCAGTTTAGACCAGGTTTTGGGGGGTCGGAACACTGAAGCTTTCTTT. This gives the protein CASSLDQVLGGRNTEAFF.

This rearrangement joins TRBV4-3 to TRBJ2-3; 7 nucleotides agree with TRBD2. V shed 1 base and J 6 bases; nucleotides not matched to a gene: 4. This CDR3 has 14 amino acids. In germline, CDR1 is LGHNA, CDR2 YSLEER. CDR3 coding DNA: TGCGCCAGCAGCCAAGGACTAGCCGATGATACGCAGTATTTT. This translates into CASSQGLADDTQYF.

J is TRBJ2-3 and V is TRBV9; D gene uncertain. This CDR3 comprises 13 residues. V was shortened by 0 bases and J by 4 bases, with 6 bases between the two germline ends. Germline V gives CDR1 SGDLS, CDR2 YYNGEE. The DNA for the CDR3 is TGTGCCAGCAGCGTAGCTCCCCCAGATACGCAGTATTTT. This gives the protein CASSVAPPDTQYF.

This chain joins TRBV7-2 and TRBJ2-7; the match to TRBD1 covers 7 bases. The V gene end was trimmed by 1 base and the J gene end by 1 base; junction bases not matched to a gene: 1. Germline V gene sequence: CDR1 SGHTA, CDR2 FQGNSA. CDR3 size: 14 residues. CDR3: CASSLGGQSYEQYF. DNA for the CDR3: TGTGCCAGCAGCTTAGGGGGACAGTCCTACGAGCAGTACTTC.

V gene TRBV6-6 combines with J gene TRBJ1-5, with TRBD1 identical over 10 bases. The CDR3 is 15 residues long. The V and J ends lost 2 bases and 3 bases, in that order; junction bases with no gene match: 1. Germline-derived CDR1 and CDR2 are MNHNY and SVGAGI (reference sequence). The CDR3 DNA follows: TGTGCCAGCAGTTACCGACAGGGGGCCAATCAGCCCCAGCATTTT. This encodes CASSYRQGANQPQHF.